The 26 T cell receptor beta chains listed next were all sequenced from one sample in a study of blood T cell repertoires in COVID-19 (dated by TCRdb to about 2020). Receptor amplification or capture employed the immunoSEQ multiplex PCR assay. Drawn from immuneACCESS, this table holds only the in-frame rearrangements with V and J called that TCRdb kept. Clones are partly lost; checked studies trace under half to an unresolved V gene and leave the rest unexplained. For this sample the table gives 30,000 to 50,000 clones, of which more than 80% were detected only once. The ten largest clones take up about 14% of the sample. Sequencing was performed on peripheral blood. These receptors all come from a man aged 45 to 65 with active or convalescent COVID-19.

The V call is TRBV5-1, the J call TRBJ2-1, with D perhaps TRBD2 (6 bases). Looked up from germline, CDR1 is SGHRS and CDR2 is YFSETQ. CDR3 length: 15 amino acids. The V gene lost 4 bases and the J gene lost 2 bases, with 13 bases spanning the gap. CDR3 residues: CASSPRRGTYNEQFF. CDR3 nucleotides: TGCGCCAGCAGCCCGAGACGGGGGACCTACAATGAGCAGTTCTTC.

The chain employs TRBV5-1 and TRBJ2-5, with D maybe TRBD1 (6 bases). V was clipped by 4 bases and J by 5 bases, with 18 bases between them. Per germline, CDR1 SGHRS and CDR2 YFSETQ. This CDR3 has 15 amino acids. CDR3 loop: CASSPEQGPYETQYF. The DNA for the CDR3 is TGCGCCAGCAGCCCTGAGCAGGGGCCCTACGAGACCCAGTACTTC.

The CDR3 DNA reads as TGTGCCAGCTCACTGAAAGGACAGGGAGAGACTGAAGCTTTCTTT. It codes for CASSLKGQGETEAFF. V and J are TRBV18 and TRBJ1-1; 8 bases are shared with TRBD1. Trimming took 4 bases from V and 5 from J; bases not matched to a gene: 9. The CDR3 totals 15 residues. Germline V gene sequence: CDR1 KGHSH, CDR2 LQKENI.

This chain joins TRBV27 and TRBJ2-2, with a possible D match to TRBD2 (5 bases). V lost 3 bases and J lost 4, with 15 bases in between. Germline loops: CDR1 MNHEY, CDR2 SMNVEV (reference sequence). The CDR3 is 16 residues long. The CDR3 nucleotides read TGTGCCAGCAGTTTCCTTCGGGGTTGGGGCACCGGGGAGCTGTTTTTT. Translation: CASSFLRGWGTGELFF.

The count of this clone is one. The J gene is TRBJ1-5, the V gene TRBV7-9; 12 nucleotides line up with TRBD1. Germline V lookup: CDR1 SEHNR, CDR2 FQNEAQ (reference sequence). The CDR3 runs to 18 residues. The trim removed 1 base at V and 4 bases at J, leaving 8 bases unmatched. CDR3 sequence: CASSLGGDRGLQNQPQHF. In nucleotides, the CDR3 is TGTGCCAGCAGCTTAGGCGGGGACAGGGGGCTTCAAAATCAGCCCCAGCATTTT. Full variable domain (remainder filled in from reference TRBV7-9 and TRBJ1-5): DTGVSQNPRHKITKRGQNVTFRCDPISEHNRLYWYRQTLGQGPEFLTYFQNEAQLEKSRLLSDRFSAERPKGSFSTLEIQRTEQGDSAMYLCASSLGGDRGLQNQPQHFGDGTRLSIL.

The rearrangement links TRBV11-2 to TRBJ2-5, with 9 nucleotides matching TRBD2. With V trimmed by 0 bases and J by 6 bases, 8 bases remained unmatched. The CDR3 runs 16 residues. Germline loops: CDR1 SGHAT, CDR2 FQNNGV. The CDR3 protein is CASSLDGAGGQKTQYF. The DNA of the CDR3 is TGTGCCAGCAGCTTAGATGGCGCGGGGGGGCAGAAGACCCAGTACTTC.

The CDR3 is CASSIDRRAGGNQPQHF. The DNA for the CDR3 is TGTGCCAGTAGTATAGACCGGAGGGCTGGGGGCAATCAGCCCCAGCATTTT. The rearrangement links TRBV19 to TRBJ1-5; unclear D gene. V was clipped by 0 bases and J by 2 bases, with 14 bases between them. Germline V gives CDR1 LNHDA, CDR2 SQIVND (reference sequence). The CDR3 totals 17 residues. The variable domain in full, with the rest retrieved from reference TRBV19 and TRBJ1-5, is DGGITQSPKYLFRKEGQNVTLSCEQNLNHDAMYWYRQDPGQGLRLIYYSQIVNDFQKGDIAEGYSVSREKKESFPLTVTSAQKNPTAFYLCASSIDRRAGGNQPQHFGDGTRLSIL.

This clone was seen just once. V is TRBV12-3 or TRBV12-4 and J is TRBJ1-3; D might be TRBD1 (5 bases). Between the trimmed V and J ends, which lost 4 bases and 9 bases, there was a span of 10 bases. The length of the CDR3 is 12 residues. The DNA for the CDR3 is TGTGCCAGCAGTTCCGGACACTCCACCATATATTTT. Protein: CASSSGHSTIYF.

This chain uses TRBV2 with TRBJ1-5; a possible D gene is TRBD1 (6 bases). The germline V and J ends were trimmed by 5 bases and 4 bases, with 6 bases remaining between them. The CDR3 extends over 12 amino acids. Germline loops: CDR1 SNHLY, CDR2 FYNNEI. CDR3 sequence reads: CASSTGNQPQHF. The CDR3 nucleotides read TGTGCCAGCAGTACAGGGAATCAGCCCCAGCATTTT. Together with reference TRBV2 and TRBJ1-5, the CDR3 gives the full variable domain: EPEVTQTPSHQVTQMGQEVILRCVPISNHLYFYWYRQILGQKVEFLVSFYNNEISEKSEIFDDQFSVERPDGSNFTLKIRSTKLEDSAMYFCASSTGNQPQHFGDGTRLSIL.

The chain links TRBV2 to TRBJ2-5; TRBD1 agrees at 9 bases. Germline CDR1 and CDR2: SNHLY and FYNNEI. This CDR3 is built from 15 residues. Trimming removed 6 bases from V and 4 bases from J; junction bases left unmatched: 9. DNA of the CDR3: TGTGCCAGCAGGATGGGGGACAGGGCTATAGAGACCCAGTACTTC. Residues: CASRMGDRAIETQYF.

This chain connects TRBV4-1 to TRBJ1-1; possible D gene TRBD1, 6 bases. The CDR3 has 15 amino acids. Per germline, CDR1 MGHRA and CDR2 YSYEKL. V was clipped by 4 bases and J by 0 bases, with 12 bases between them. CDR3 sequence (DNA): TGCGCCAGCAGCCCGCCACAGGGCCTGAACACTGAAGCTTTCTTT. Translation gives CASSPPQGLNTEAFF.

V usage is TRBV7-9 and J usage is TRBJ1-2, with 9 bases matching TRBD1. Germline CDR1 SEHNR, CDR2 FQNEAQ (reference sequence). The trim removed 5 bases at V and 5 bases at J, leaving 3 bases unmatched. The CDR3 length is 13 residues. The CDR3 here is CASSPGTGYGYTF. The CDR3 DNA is TGTGCCAGCAGCCCCGGGACAGGGTATGGCTACACCTTC. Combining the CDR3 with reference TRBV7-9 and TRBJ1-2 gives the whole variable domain DTGVSQNPRHKITKRGQNVTFRCDPISEHNRLYWYRQTLGQGPEFLTYFQNEAQLEKSRLLSDRFSAERPKGSFSTLEIQRTEQGDSAMYLCASSPGTGYGYTFGSGTRLTVV.

The CDR3 coding sequence is TGTGCCAGCAGTGAAGCCCTAGACAGGGTCCTACAGCCCCAGCATTTT. It specifies CASSEALDRVLQPQHF. V usage is TRBV6-1 and J usage is TRBJ1-5, with 7 nucleotides matching TRBD1. Looked up from germline, CDR1 is MNHNS and CDR2 is SASEGT. The V gene end was trimmed by 0 bases and the J gene end by 7 bases; junction bases not matched to a gene: 9. The CDR3 runs 16 residues.

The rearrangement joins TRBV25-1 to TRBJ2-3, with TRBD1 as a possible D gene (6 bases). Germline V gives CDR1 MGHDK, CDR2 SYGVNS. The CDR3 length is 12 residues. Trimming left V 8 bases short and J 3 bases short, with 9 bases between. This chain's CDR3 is CASQQGTDTQYF. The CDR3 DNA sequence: TGTGCCAGCCAACAGGGAACAGATACGCAGTATTTT.

The CDR3 bases are TGTGCCAGCAGTCTAGGGCAGGGGAACTATGGCTACACCTTC. Translated, it gives CASSLGQGNYGYTF. The rearrangement uses TRBV5-6 and TRBJ1-2; maybe TRBD1 (6 bases). Germline assignment: CDR1 SGHDT and CDR2 YYEEEE. The CDR3 length is 14 residues. Trimming took off 5 bases at V and 2 bases at J, with 13 bases between the two ends.

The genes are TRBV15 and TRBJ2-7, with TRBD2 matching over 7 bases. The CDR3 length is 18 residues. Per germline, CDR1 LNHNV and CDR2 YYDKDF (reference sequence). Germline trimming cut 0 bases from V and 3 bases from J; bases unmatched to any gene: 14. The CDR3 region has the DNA TGTGCCACCAGCAGAGATTTAAAGTTCGCGGGGGAGATCTACGAGCAGTACTTC. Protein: CATSRDLKFAGEIYEQYF.

This CDR3 reads CAWSVRGGGRGLSNTEAFF. As DNA, the CDR3 is TGTGCCTGGAGTGTAAGGGGTGGGGGCAGGGGGCTCTCCAACACTGAAGCTTTCTTT. The chain recombines TRBV30 with TRBJ1-1, with 8 bases identical to TRBD1. The CDR3 spans 19 residues. Losses at the gene ends were 0 bases for V and 2 bases for J; bases not matched to a gene: 17. The germline V gene encodes CDR1 GTSNPN and CDR2 SVGIG (reference sequence).

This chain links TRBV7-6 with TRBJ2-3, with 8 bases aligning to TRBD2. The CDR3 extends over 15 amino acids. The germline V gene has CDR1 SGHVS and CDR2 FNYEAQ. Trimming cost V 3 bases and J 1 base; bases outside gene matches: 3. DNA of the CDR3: TGTGCCAGCAGCTTCAAACTAGCGGGCACAGATACGCAGTATTTT. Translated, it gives CASSFKLAGTDTQYF.

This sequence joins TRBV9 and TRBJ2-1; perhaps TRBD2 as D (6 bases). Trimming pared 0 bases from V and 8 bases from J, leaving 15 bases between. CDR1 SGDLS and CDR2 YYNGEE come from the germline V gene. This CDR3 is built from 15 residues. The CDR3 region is CASSVELRGGYEQFF. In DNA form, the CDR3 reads TGTGCCAGCAGCGTAGAATTGCGGGGTGGGTATGAGCAGTTCTTC.

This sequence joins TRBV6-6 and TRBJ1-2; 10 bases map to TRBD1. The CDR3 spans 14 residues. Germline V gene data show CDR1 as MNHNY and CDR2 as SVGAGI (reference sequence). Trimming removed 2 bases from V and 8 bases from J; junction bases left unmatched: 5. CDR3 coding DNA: TGTGCCAGCAGTTACGGGACAGGGGTCGGCGGCTACACCTTC. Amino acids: CASSYGTGVGGYTF.

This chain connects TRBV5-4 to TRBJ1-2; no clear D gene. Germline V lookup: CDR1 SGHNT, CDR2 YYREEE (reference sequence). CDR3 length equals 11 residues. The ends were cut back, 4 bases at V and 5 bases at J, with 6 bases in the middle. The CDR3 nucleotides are TGTGCCAGCAGCGGGCCTTATGGCTACACCTTC. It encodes CASSGPYGYTF.

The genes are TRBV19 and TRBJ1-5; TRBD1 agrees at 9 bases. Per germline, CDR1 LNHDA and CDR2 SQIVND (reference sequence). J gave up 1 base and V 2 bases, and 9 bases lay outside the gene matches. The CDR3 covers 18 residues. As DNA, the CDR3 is TGTGCCAGTAGTATATACAGGGGGCGCGGGTCGAGCAATCAGCCCCAGCATTTT. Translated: CASSIYRGRGSSNQPQHF.

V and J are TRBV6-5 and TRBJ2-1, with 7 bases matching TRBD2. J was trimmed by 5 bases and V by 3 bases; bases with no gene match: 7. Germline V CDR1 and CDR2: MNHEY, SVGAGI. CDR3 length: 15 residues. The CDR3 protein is CASSYSGGGHNEQFF. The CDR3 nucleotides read TGTGCCAGCAGTTATTCGGGGGGAGGCCACAATGAGCAGTTCTTC.

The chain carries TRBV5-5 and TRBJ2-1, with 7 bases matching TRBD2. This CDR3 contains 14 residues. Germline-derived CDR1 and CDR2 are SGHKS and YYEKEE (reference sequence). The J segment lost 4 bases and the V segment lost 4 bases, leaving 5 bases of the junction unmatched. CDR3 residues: CASSPGTIYNEQFF. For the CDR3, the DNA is TGTGCCAGCAGCCCCGGGACTATATACAATGAGCAGTTCTTC. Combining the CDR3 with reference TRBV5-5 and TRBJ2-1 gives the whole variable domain DAGVTQSPTHLIKTRGQQVTLRCSPISGHKSVSWYQQVLGQGPQFIFQYYEKEERGRGNFPDRFSARQFPNYSSELNVNALLLGDSALYLCASSPGTIYNEQFFGPGTRLTVL.

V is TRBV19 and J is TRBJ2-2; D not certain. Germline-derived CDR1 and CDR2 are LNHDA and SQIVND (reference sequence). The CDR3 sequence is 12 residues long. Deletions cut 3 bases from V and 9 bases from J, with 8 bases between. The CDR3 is CASSMADRELFF. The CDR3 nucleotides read TGTGCCAGTAGTATGGCCGACAGGGAGCTGTTTTTT.

CDR3 nucleotide sequence: TGTGCCAGCAGCCGCCCCCTTCGGGGGGCCGGGGAGCTGTTTTTT. Amino acids: CASSRPLRGAGELFF. The rearrangement links TRBV3-1 (or the pseudogene TRBV3-2) to TRBJ2-2; 7 nucleotides align to TRBD2. V lost 4 bases to trimming and J lost 6 bases; unmatched junction nucleotides: 8. The CDR3 loop spans 15 amino acids. Germline CDR1 and CDR2: LGHDT and YNNKEL (reference sequence).